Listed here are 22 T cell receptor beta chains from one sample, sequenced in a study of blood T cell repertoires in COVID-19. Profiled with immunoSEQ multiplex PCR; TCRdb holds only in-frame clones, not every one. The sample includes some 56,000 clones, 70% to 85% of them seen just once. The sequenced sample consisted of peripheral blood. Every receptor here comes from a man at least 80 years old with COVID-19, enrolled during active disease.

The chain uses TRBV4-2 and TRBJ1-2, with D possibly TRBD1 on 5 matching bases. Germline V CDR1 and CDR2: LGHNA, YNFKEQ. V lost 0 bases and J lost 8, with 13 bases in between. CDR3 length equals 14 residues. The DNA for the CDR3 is TGTGCCAGCAGCCAAGATTTGCGGGGGGGAGGCTACACCTTC. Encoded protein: CASSQDLRGGGYTF.

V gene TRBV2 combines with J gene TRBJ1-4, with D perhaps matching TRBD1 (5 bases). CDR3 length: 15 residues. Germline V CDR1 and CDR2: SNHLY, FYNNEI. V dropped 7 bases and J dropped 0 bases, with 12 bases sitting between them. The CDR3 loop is CASKGQFATNEKLFF. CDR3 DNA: TGTGCCAGCAAGGGGCAGTTTGCAACTAATGAAAAACTGTTTTTT.

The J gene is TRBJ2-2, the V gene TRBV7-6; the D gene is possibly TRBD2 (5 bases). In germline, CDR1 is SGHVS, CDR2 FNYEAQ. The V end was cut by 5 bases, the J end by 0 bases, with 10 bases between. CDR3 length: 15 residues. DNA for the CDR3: TGTGCCAGCAGCCCACGGGGAACGAACACCGGGGAGCTGTTTTTT. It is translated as CASSPRGTNTGELFF.

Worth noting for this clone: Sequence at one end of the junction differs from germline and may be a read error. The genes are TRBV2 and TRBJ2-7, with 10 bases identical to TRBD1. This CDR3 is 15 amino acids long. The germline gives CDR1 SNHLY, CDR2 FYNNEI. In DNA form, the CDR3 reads TGTGCCGGCAGTCCGGGACAGGGGAGGCCCTACGAGCAGTACTTC. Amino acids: CAGSPGQGRPYEQYF.

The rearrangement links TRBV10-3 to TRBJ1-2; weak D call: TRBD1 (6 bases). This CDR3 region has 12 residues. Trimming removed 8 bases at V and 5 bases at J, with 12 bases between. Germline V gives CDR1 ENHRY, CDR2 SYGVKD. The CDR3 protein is CAIGGRGYGYTF. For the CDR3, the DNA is TGTGCCATCGGGGGCAGAGGATATGGCTACACCTTC.

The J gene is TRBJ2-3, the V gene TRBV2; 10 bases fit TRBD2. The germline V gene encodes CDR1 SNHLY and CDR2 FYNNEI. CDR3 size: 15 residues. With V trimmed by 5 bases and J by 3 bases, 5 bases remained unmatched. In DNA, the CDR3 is TGTGCCAGCAGTCTAGCGGGAGCAGAAACAGATACGCAGTATTTT. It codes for CASSLAGAETDTQYF.

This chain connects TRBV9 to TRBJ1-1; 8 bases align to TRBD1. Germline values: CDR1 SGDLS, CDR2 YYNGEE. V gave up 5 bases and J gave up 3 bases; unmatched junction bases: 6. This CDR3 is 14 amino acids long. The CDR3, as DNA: TGTGCCAGCAGGACAGGGGCTTCGGACACTGAAGCTTTCTTT. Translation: CASRTGASDTEAFF.

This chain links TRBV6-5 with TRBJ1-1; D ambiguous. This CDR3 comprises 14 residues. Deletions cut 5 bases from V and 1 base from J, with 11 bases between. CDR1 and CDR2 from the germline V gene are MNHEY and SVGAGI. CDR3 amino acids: CASSTTGSNTEAFF. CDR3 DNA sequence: TGTGCCAGCAGTACAACGGGATCGAACACTGAAGCTTTCTTT.

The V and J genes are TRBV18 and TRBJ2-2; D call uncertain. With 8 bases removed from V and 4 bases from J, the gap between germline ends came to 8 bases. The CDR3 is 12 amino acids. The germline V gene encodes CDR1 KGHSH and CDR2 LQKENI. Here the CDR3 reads CASPSSTGELFF. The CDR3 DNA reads TGTGCCAGCCCGTCGAGCACCGGGGAGCTGTTTTTT.

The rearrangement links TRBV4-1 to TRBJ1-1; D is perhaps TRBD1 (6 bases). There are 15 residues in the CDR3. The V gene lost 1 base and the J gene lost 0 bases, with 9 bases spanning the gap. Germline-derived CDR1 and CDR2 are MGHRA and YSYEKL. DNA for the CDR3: TGCGCCAGCAGCCAAGGGGGGGGCTTGAACACTGAAGCTTTCTTT. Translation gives CASSQGGGLNTEAFF.

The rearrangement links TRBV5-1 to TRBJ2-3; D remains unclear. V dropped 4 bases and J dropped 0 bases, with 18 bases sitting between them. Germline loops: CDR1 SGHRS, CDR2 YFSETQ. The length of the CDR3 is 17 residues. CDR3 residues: CASSLAVAVRSTDTQYF. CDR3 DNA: TGCGCCAGCAGCCTCGCCGTGGCGGTTCGAAGCACAGATACGCAGTATTTT.

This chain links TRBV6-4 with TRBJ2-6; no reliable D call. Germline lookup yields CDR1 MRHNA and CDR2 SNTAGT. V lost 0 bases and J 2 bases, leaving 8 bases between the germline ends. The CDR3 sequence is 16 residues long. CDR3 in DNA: TGTGCCAGCAGTGACTCATCCGCTACTGGGGCCAACGTCCTGACTTTC. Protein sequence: CASSDSSATGANVLTF.

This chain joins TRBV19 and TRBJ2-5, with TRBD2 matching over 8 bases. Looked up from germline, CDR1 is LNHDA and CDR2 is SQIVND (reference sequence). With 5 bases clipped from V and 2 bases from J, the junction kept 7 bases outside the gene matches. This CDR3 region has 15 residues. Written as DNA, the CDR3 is TGTGCCAGTAGTTCCCGACTAGCGCAGCAAGAGACCCAGTACTTC. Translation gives CASSSRLAQQETQYF.

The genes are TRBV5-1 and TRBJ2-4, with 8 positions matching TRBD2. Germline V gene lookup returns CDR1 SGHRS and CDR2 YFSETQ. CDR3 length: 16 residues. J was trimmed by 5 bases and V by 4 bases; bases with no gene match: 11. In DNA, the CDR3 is TGCGCCAGCAGCGTTGGGTTATCAGCGGGAGAAAACATTCAGTACTTC. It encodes CASSVGLSAGENIQYF.

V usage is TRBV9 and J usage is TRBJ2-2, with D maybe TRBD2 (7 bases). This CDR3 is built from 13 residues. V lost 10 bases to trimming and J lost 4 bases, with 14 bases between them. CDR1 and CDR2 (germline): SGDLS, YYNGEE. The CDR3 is CAGGATVTGELFF. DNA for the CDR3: TGTGCCGGGGGGGCCACGGTCACCGGGGAGCTGTTTTTT.

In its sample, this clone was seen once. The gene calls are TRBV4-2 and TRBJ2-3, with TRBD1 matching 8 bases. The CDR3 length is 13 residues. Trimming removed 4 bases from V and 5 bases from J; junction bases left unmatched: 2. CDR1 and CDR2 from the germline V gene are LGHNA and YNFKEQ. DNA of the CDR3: TGTGCCAGCAGCCTGGACAGGGTAGATACGCAGTATTTT. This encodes CASSLDRVDTQYF.

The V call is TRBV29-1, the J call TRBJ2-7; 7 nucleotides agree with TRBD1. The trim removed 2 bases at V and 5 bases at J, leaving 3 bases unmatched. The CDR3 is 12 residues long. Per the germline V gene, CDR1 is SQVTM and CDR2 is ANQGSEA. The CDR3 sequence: CSVERDSNEQYF. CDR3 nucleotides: TGCAGCGTTGAAAGGGACAGTAACGAGCAGTACTTC.

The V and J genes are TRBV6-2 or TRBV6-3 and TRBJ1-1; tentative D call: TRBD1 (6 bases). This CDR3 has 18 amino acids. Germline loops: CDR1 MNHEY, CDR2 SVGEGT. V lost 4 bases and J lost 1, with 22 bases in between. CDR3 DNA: TGTGCCAGCAGTTCACCCCGGTCGGGGGGCAGGCGGAACACTGAAGCTTTCTTT. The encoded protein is CASSSPRSGGRRNTEAFF.

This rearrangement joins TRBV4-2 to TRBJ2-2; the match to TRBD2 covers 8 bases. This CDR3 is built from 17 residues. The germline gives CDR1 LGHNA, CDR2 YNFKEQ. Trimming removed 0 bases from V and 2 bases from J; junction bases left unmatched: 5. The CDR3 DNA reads TGTGCCAGCAGCCAAGATTCTAGCGGGCCAAACACCGGGGAGCTGTTTTTT. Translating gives CASSQDSSGPNTGELFF.

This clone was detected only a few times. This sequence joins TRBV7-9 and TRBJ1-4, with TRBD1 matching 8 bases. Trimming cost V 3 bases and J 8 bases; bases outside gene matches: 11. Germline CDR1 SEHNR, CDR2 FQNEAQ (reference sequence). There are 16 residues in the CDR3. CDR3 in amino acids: CASSFPKQGAGEKLFF. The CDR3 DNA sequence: TGTGCCAGCAGCTTCCCAAAGCAGGGGGCAGGAGAAAAACTGTTTTTT.

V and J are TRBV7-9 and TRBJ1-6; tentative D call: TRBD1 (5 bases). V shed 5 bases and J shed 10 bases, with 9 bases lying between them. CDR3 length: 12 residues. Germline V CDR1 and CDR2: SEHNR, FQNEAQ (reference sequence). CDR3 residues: CASSPGISPLHF. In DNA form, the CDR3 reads TGTGCCAGCAGCCCAGGGATCTCACCCCTCCACTTT.

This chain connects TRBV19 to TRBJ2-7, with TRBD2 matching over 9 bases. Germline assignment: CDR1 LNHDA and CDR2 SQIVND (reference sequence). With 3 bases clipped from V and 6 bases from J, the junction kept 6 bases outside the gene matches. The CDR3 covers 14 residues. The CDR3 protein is CASSIGLASPEQYV. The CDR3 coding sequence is TGTGCCAGTAGTATCGGACTAGCGTCGCCCGAGCAGTACGTC.